The 24 T cell receptor beta chains below come from one sample, sequenced in a study of CD8 T cells in Susac syndrome. Random hexamers were used to reverse transcribe 0.5 to 1 ug of RNA. TCRdb independently ran MiXCR on the immunoSEQ multiplex PCR reads; one entry per CDR3 protein. The sample has 100,000 or so distinct CDR3 sequences, around 90% seen once. Input material: CD4+ T cells from PBMCs. These receptors were collected from a human donor in good health.

The V call is TRBV19, the J call TRBJ2-1; D not resolved. Per germline, CDR1 LNHDA and CDR2 SQIVND (reference sequence). This CDR3 has 12 amino acids. Trimming took 2 bases from V and 8 from J, leaving 7 bases between them. The CDR3 DNA reads TGTGCCAGTAGTATATCCCAATATGAGCAGTTCTTC. Translating it yields CASSISQYEQFF.

The chain joins TRBV11-2 to TRBJ2-7, with 9 bases that match TRBD1. The CDR3 is made up of 15 amino acids. With 4 bases clipped from V and 3 bases from J, the junction kept 7 bases outside the gene matches. Germline V lookup: CDR1 SGHAT, CDR2 FQNNGV. The CDR3, as DNA: TGTGCCAGCAGCTCCCGGGACAGGGCCGTCTACGAGCAGTACTTC. Its translation is CASSSRDRAVYEQYF.

This sequence joins TRBV23-1 and TRBJ2-5, with no clear D. TRBV23-1 is an ORF, with its function uncertain. V was clipped by 4 bases and J by 2 bases, with 14 bases between them. CDR3 size: 15 residues. DNA for the CDR3: TGCGCCAGCAGTCCCAGGCGTACGTCTCAAGAGACCCAGTACTTC. This translates into CASSPRRTSQETQYF.

The rearrangement uses TRBV7-2 and TRBJ1-2; D remains ambiguous. The germline V and J ends were trimmed by 5 bases and 5 bases, with 9 bases remaining between them. The CDR3 length is 12 residues. The germline V gene has CDR1 SGHTA and CDR2 FQGNSA. CDR3 sequence: CASSVRLYGYTF. The CDR3 DNA is TGTGCCAGCAGCGTCCGACTGTATGGCTACACCTTC.

The chain combines TRBV5-5 with TRBJ2-3; D is undetermined. This CDR3 is built from 14 residues. Between the trimmed V and J ends, which lost 3 bases and 5 bases, there was a span of 13 bases. Germline V gene lookup returns CDR1 SGHKS and CDR2 YYEKEE (reference sequence). The CDR3 region has the DNA TGTGCCAGCAGCTCAAGAACAGCTAAAGATACGCAGTATTTT. This codes for CASSSRTAKDTQYF.

The chain combines TRBV6-6 with TRBJ2-5; tentative D call: TRBD2 (5 bases). Trimming removed 6 bases at V and 1 base at J, with 9 bases between. Germline CDR1 and CDR2: MNHNY and SVGAGI (reference sequence). The CDR3 sequence is 13 residues long. The CDR3 region is CASSSGLQETQYF. As DNA, the CDR3 is TGTGCCAGCAGCTCAGGACTCCAAGAGACCCAGTACTTC.

The V call is TRBV20-1, the J call TRBJ2-3, with D possibly being TRBD1 (6 bases). Trimming removed 6 bases at V and 0 bases at J, with 13 bases between. The CDR3 length is 14 residues. Germline assignment: CDR1 DFQATT and CDR2 SNEGSKA (reference sequence). CDR3: CSATWGPSTDTQYF. DNA of the CDR3: TGCAGTGCGACCTGGGGGCCTAGCACAGATACGCAGTATTTT.

The rearrangement links TRBV5-4 to TRBJ1-5; D gene uncertain. The CDR3 spans 14 residues. Germline CDR1 reads SGHNT; CDR2 reads YYREEE (reference sequence). The ends were cut back, 1 base at V and 3 bases at J, with 8 bases in the middle. CDR3 DNA: TGTGCCAGCAGCTTGAAGGGCCCCAATCAGCCCCAGCATTTT. It is translated as CASSLKGPNQPQHF.

The chain is built from TRBV6-5 and TRBJ1-1; weak D call: TRBD1 (6 bases). CDR3 length: 14 amino acids. Germline V gene data show CDR1 as MNHEY and CDR2 as SVGAGI. Trimming took off 2 bases at V and 1 base at J, with 8 bases between the two ends. This chain's CDR3 is CASSYRGENTEAFF. The CDR3 DNA sequence: TGTGCCAGCAGTTACAGGGGGGAGAACACTGAAGCTTTCTTT.

The rearrangement links TRBV2 to TRBJ1-1, with a possible D match to TRBD1 (6 bases). From germline, CDR1 is SNHLY and CDR2 FYNNEI. The V gene lost 6 bases and the J gene lost 5 bases, with 13 bases spanning the gap. The CDR3 runs to 13 residues. The CDR3 nucleotides are TGTGCCAGCAGGGGACGAGGGGGGACTGAAGCTTTCTTT. It is translated as CASRGRGGTEAFF.

This chain uses TRBV29-1 with TRBJ2-6, with D perhaps TRBD1 or TRBD2 (5 bases each). The CDR3 totals 14 residues. Germline CDR1 and CDR2: SQVTM and ANQGSEA. The V end lost 3 bases, the J end lost 0 bases, and 6 bases lay between the germline ends. The CDR3 DNA reads as TGCAGCGTTGATGGGGGCTCTGGGGCCAACGTCCTGACTTTC. Protein: CSVDGGSGANVLTF.

The genes are TRBV20-1 and TRBJ2-7; 8 nucleotides line up with TRBD2. The CDR3 runs to 15 residues. Germline V gene data show CDR1 as DFQATT and CDR2 as SNEGSKA (reference sequence). V trimming: 4 bases; J trimming: 4 bases; junction bases outside the gene matches: 12. CDR3 sequence: CSATQSGSPKYEQYF. Here the CDR3 DNA reads TGCAGTGCTACCCAAAGCGGGAGTCCGAAATACGAGCAGTACTTC.

The chain joins TRBV19 to TRBJ1-5; D gene uncertain. Germline assignment: CDR1 LNHDA and CDR2 SQIVND (reference sequence). The CDR3 length is 12 residues. Trimming took off 5 bases at V and 11 bases at J, with 13 bases between the two ends. CDR3 nucleotides: TGTGCCAGTAGTGAGTCGGGGAGGTCCCAGCATTTT. Protein product: CASSESGRSQHF.

The V gene is TRBV7-9, the J gene TRBJ2-3, with 8 bases lining up with TRBD1. The germline V gene has CDR1 SEHNR and CDR2 FQNEAQ (reference sequence). The length of the CDR3 is 14 residues. The V segment lost 8 bases and the J segment 0 bases; nucleotides outside the gene matches: 4. This CDR3 is CASHGQGSTDTQYF. CDR3 nucleotide sequence: TGTGCCAGCCACGGACAGGGTAGCACAGATACGCAGTATTTT.

V usage is TRBV7-9 and J usage is TRBJ2-1; D is unclear. The CDR3 extends over 16 amino acids. Trimming removed 4 bases from V and 0 bases from J, with 13 bases in between. Per germline, CDR1 SEHNR and CDR2 FQNEAQ (reference sequence). CDR3 DNA sequence: TGTGCCAGCAGCTGGACGCAGACGGTCTCCTACAATGAGCAGTTCTTC. Translation: CASSWTQTVSYNEQFF. Variable domain in full (rest from reference TRBV7-9 and TRBJ2-1): DTGVSQNPRHKITKRGQNVTFRCDPISEHNRLYWYRQTLGQGPEFLTYFQNEAQLEKSRLLSDRFSAERPKGSFSTLEIQRTEQGDSAMYLCASSWTQTVSYNEQFFGPGTRLTVL.

This clonotype showed up just once. This chain connects TRBV5-1 to TRBJ2-7, with 8 bases fitting TRBD1. The germline V gene encodes CDR1 SGHRS and CDR2 YFSETQ. The CDR3 has 12 residues. Losses at the gene ends were 7 bases for V and 3 bases for J; bases not matched to a gene: 3. The CDR3 nucleotides read TGCGCCAGCGGACAGGGCCACTACGAGCAGTACTTC. Its protein product is CASGQGHYEQYF.

The rearrangement uses TRBV24-1 and TRBJ2-2; D is uncertain. Trimming took off 4 bases at V and 0 bases at J, with 8 bases between the two ends. This CDR3 contains 15 residues. From germline, CDR1 is KGHDR and CDR2 SFDVKD. The CDR3 is CATSEGRANTGELFF. The CDR3 nucleotides are TGTGCCACCAGTGAGGGTAGGGCGAACACCGGGGAGCTGTTTTTT.

The chain uses TRBV7-2 and TRBJ2-5; unclear D gene. The germline V and J ends were trimmed by 2 bases and 5 bases, with 9 bases remaining between them. Germline V CDR1 and CDR2: SGHTA, FQGNSA. CDR3 length: 13 residues. The CDR3 DNA reads as TGTGCCAGCAGCTTAAGTCCAGCGGAGACCCAGTACTTC. Translation: CASSLSPAETQYF. Full variable domain (outside the CDR3, taken from reference TRBV7-2 and TRBJ2-5): GAGVSQSPSNKVTEKGKDVELRCDPISGHTALYWYRQSLGQGLEFLIYFQGNSAPDKSGLPSDRFSAERTGGSVSTLTIQRTQQEDSAVYLCASSLSPAETQYFGPGTRLLVL.

The rearrangement uses TRBV14 and TRBJ2-1, with TRBD2 matching 9 bases. V trimming: 1 base; J trimming: 13 bases; junction bases outside the gene matches: 2. Germline assignment: CDR1 SGHDN and CDR2 FVKESK. This CDR3 is 12 amino acids long. The CDR3 sequence is CASSQVLAGQFF. DNA for the CDR3: TGTGCCAGCAGCCAAGTCCTAGCGGGACAGTTCTTC.

The chain combines TRBV20-1 with TRBJ1-4; D is undetermined. V was pared by 3 bases and J by 0 bases, with 5 bases between. The CDR3 contains 13 residues. From germline, CDR1 is DFQATT and CDR2 SNEGSKA (reference sequence). The CDR3 coding sequence is TGCAGTGCTAGGCCCGCAACTAATGAAAAACTGTTTTTT. This codes for CSARPATNEKLFF.

The chain has TRBV29-1 and TRBJ2-1; weak D call: TRBD2 (6 bases). CDR3 size: 14 residues. Germline V gene data show CDR1 as SQVTM and CDR2 as ANQGSEA. Trimming shortened V by 6 bases and J by 0 bases, and 12 bases separated the two germline ends. CDR3 bases: TGCAGCGTCGGGACTTTAAGCTCCTACAATGAGCAGTTCTTC. Translating gives CSVGTLSSYNEQFF.

The chain employs TRBV20-1 and TRBJ1-5; D possibly corresponds to TRBD1 (6 bases). V was cut by 0 bases and J by 3 bases, with 15 bases left in between. CDR3 length equals 16 residues. The germline V gene has CDR1 DFQATT and CDR2 SNEGSKA (reference sequence). CDR3 DNA: TGCAGTGCTAGAGATCTAATCTTGGGGGCCAATCAGCCCCAGCATTTT. It translates to CSARDLILGANQPQHF.

The chain employs TRBV20-1 and TRBJ2-5, with no clear D. V lost 2 bases and J 8 bases, leaving 6 bases between the germline ends. Germline V gene data show CDR1 as DFQATT and CDR2 as SNEGSKA (reference sequence). The CDR3 length is 10 residues. The CDR3 DNA follows: TGCAGTGCTAGAAGAGACACCCAGTACTTC. It specifies CSARRDTQYF.

This clonotype was observed once. This sequence joins TRBV19 and TRBJ2-7; perhaps TRBD1 as D (6 bases). The V end lost 7 bases, the J end lost 0 bases, and 13 bases lay between the germline ends. This CDR3 spans 14 amino acids. Per germline, CDR1 LNHDA and CDR2 SQIVND (reference sequence). CDR3 nucleotides: TGTGCCAGTAAAAGCACAGGGCCCTCCTACGAGCAGTACTTC. Its protein product is CASKSTGPSYEQYF.